The 17 T cell receptor beta chains reported below all come from one sample, sequenced in a study of STAT5B mutations in CD4+ large granular lymphocyte leukemia (dated by TCRdb to between 2021 and 2022). Library preparation was by the immunoSEQ multiplex PCR assay. Entries here come from immuneACCESS through TCRdb and include only in-frame sequences with V and J called. Some clones fail to appear in such tables; in the studies checked, an unresolved V gene covers under half of the shortfall, and the cause of the remainder is unknown. This sample gives over 35,000 clones in total; roughly four fifths of them show up just once. The top ten constitute 3% to 4.5% of the sample. What was sequenced was CD4+ T cells from blood buffy coats. The source is a human donor in good health.

V usage is TRBV2 and J usage is TRBJ2-7; a weak D match, TRBD1 (5 bases). CDR1 is SNHLY and CDR2 is FYNNEI in the germline V gene. The V end was cut by 8 bases, the J end by 6 bases, with 17 bases between. The length of the CDR3 is 13 residues. The CDR3 protein is CASQGGLYGEQYF. In DNA form, the CDR3 reads TGTGCCAGCCAGGGTGGGTTGTACGGCGAGCAGTACTTC.

The CDR3 loop reads CASSYSGDMNTEAFF. CDR3 bases: TGTGCCAGCAGTTACTCAGGGGACATGAACACTGAAGCTTTCTTT. This chain joins TRBV6-5 and TRBJ1-1; D is possibly TRBD1 (6 bases). The germline CDR1 and CDR2 sequences are MNHEY and SVGAGI. The CDR3 is 15 amino acids. V gave up 0 bases and J gave up 0 bases, with 8 bases separating them.

CDR3 coding DNA: TGTGCCAGCAGTGAGGGGGTAGCGGGAGCTCGCGAGCAGTACTTC. Translated, it gives CASSEGVAGAREQYF. The chain uses TRBV6-1 and TRBJ2-7; 9 bases agree with TRBD2. CDR3 length: 15 amino acids. V was clipped by 3 bases and J by 6 bases; unmatched bases: 9. The germline V gene has CDR1 MNHNS and CDR2 SASEGT.

This chain joins TRBV4-1 and TRBJ1-2; the D is unclear. Trimming left V 0 bases short and J 7 bases short, with 12 bases between. The germline gives CDR1 MGHRA, CDR2 YSYEKL. The CDR3 covers 14 residues. CDR3 nucleotide sequence: TGCGCCAGCAGCCAAGAAGGGCGTCGCCGTGGCTACACCTTC. Protein product: CASSQEGRRRGYTF.

The chain combines TRBV10-3 with TRBJ1-2; D possibly corresponds to TRBD1 (6 bases). The CDR3 covers 13 residues. V was trimmed by 3 bases and J by 2 bases, leaving 7 bases between them. CDR1 ENHRY and CDR2 SYGVKD come from the germline V gene. In nucleotides, the CDR3 is TGTGCCATCAGTGAAGACAGGAACTATGGCTACACCTTC. As protein: CAISEDRNYGYTF.

This chain links TRBV2 with TRBJ2-7, with 7 bases fitting TRBD1. With V trimmed by 5 bases and J by 2 bases, 9 bases remained unmatched. This CDR3 spans 15 amino acids. Germline loops: CDR1 SNHLY, CDR2 FYNNEI. CDR3: CASSLRDSYPYEQYF. The CDR3 DNA reads as TGTGCCAGCAGTCTCCGGGACAGTTATCCCTACGAGCAGTACTTC.

The rearrangement uses TRBV5-1 and TRBJ2-3; 9 bases are a match to TRBD2. Trimming cost V 2 bases and J 1 base; bases outside gene matches: 5. The CDR3 contains 16 residues. Germline V gene sequence: CDR1 SGHRS, CDR2 YFSETQ. CDR3 protein: CASSLTTSGRTDTQYF. The CDR3 region has the DNA TGCGCCAGCAGCTTAACGACTAGCGGACGCACAGATACGCAGTATTTT.

CDR3 coding DNA: TGTGCCAGCAGCCAGACACCCGGGGGAGTCGGAAACACCATATATTTT. Translated, it gives CASSQTPGGVGNTIYF. V usage is TRBV7-6 and J usage is TRBJ1-3; a possible D gene is TRBD1 (5 bases). The CDR3 extends over 16 amino acids. Per the germline V gene, CDR1 is SGHVS and CDR2 is FNYEAQ. The V gene lost 5 bases and the J gene lost 4 bases, with 18 bases spanning the gap. The variable domain in full, completed from reference TRBV7-6 and TRBJ1-3, reads GAGVSQSPRYKVTKRGQDVALRCDPISGHVSLYWYRQALGQGPEFLTYFNYEAQQDKSGLPNDRFSAERPEGSISTLTIQRTEQRDSAMYRCASSQTPGGVGNTIYFGEGSWLTVV.

The chain recombines TRBV5-1 with TRBJ2-2; 10 bases map to TRBD1. The V and J ends lost 4 bases and 1 base, in that order; junction bases with no gene match: 13. This CDR3 is 19 amino acids long. CDR1 is SGHRS and CDR2 is YFSETQ in the germline V gene. The chain's CDR3 is CASSNSGTGVLLNTGELFF. The CDR3 DNA follows: TGCGCCAGCAGCAACTCCGGGACAGGGGTTTTGTTGAACACCGGGGAGCTGTTTTTT. Full variable domain (remainder filled in from reference TRBV5-1 and TRBJ2-2): KAGVTQTPRYLIKTRGQQVTLSCSPISGHRSVSWYQQTPGQGLQFLFEYFSETQRNKGNFPGRFSGRQFSNSRSEMNVSTLELGDSALYLCASSNSGTGVLLNTGELFFGEGSRLTVL.

Only a few counts were recorded for this clone. The chain joins TRBV18 to TRBJ1-6; tentative D call: TRBD1 (5 bases). Germline CDR1 reads KGHSH; CDR2 reads LQKENI. CDR3 length: 16 residues. Trimming took 4 bases from V and 6 from J, leaving 16 bases between them. DNA of the CDR3: TGTGCCAGCTCACTGCAGGGAGCGGGGAGTAATTCACCCCTCCACTTT. Protein: CASSLQGAGSNSPLHF. The whole variable domain, remainder taken from reference TRBV18 and TRBJ1-6, is NAGVMQNPRHLVRRRGQEARLRCSPMKGHSHVYWYRQLPEEGLKFMVYLQKENIIDESGMPKERFSAEFPKEGPSILRIQQVVRGDSAAYFCASSLQGAGSNSPLHFGNGTRLTVT.

The chain combines TRBV5-5 with TRBJ1-2; no clear D. The germline V and J ends were trimmed by 1 base and 1 base, with 5 bases remaining between them. The CDR3 contains 13 residues. Germline CDR1 reads SGHKS; CDR2 reads YYEKEE (reference sequence). Here the CDR3 DNA reads TGTGCCAGCAGCTTGACCAATAACTATGGCTACACCTTC. It codes for CASSLTNNYGYTF. Full variable domain (outside the CDR3, taken from reference TRBV5-5 and TRBJ1-2): DAGVTQSPTHLIKTRGQQVTLRCSPISGHKSVSWYQQVLGQGPQFIFQYYEKEERGRGNFPDRFSARQFPNYSSELNVNALLLGDSALYLCASSLTNNYGYTFGSGTRLTVV.

This clone has more than one count but fewer than ten. The chain recombines TRBV6-6 with TRBJ2-7, with 7 nucleotides matching TRBD2. The length of the CDR3 is 15 residues. V trimming: 4 bases; J trimming: 5 bases; junction bases outside the gene matches: 11. CDR1 MNHNY and CDR2 SVGAGI come from the germline V gene (reference sequence). The CDR3 nucleotides read TGTGCCAGCAGTTCCTCGGCCGCGGGAGAAAACGAGCAGTACTTC. Encoded protein: CASSSSAAGENEQYF.

This clone was detected only a few times. The chain is built from TRBV28 and TRBJ1-2; TRBD1 matches 11 bases. CDR3 length equals 17 residues. In germline, CDR1 is MDHEN, CDR2 SYDVKM. V lost 4 bases to trimming and J lost 4 bases; unmatched junction nucleotides: 11. DNA of the CDR3: TGTGCCAGCAGTTCAGCCTCAGGACAGGGGGCGCCCTATGGCTACACCTTC. It translates to CASSSASGQGAPYGYTF.

The chain couples TRBV10-3 to TRBJ2-3, with D possibly matching TRBD2 (6 bases). The germline V gene encodes CDR1 ENHRY and CDR2 SYGVKD. Trimming removed 3 bases at V and 0 bases at J, with 13 bases between. The CDR3 extends over 16 amino acids. The CDR3 region is CAISELPGLSTDTQYF. The CDR3 bases are TGTGCCATCAGTGAATTACCGGGACTGAGCACAGATACGCAGTATTTT.

The CDR3 bases are TGTGCCAGCTCGGGGGGAAGCGGGACCGTCTACGAGCAGTACTTC. Amino acid sequence: CASSGGSGTVYEQYF. The V call is TRBV11-2, the J call TRBJ2-7, with 7 bases fitting TRBD2. CDR1 is SGHAT and CDR2 is FQNNGV in the germline V gene. J lost 3 bases, V lost 8 bases, and 13 bases had no gene match. The CDR3 covers 15 residues.

This clone was observed a handful of times. This sequence joins TRBV18 and TRBJ1-6, with no clear D. Deletions cut 2 bases from V and 7 bases from J, with 9 bases between. This CDR3 spans 14 amino acids. Per germline, CDR1 KGHSH and CDR2 LQKENI. The CDR3 bases are TGTGCCAGCTCACCAGTGGGGTCCAATTCACCCCTCCACTTT. It codes for CASSPVGSNSPLHF.

This clone was counted only a few times. The genes are TRBV7-9 and TRBJ2-1; D gene unclear. Germline V CDR1 and CDR2: SEHNR, FQNEAQ (reference sequence). The V gene lost 5 bases and the J gene lost 3 bases, with 5 bases spanning the gap. CDR3 length equals 12 residues. The CDR3 loop reads CASSLDYNEQFF. In DNA, the CDR3 is TGTGCCAGCAGCCTCGACTACAATGAGCAGTTCTTC.